The rows below give T cell receptor beta chains drawn from one sample of a study of vaccination and CD4 T cells after COVID-19. Their target antigens are unknown. TCRdb recomputed calls from the PCR reads with MiXCR, one row per CDR3 protein. The sample consists of 13,000 or so distinct CDR3 sequences, 40% to 65% of them appearing once. Specimen: CD4+ T cells from blood, cultured in vitro. The source is a human donor who had recovered from COVID-19. The CDR3 runs from the conserved cysteine through the conserved F or W. Fields, in order: J gene, D gene, V gene, clone size, CDR3 protein, CDR3 DNA. The D gene is left open where the match is weak. Not all rows give a size; the values are once, few, many and, for expanded clones, a class.

TRBJ2-3,TRBD2,TRBV20-1,few,CSATAGGPADTQYF,TGCAGTGCAACAGCGGGAGGGCCAGCAGATACGCAGTATTTT
TRBJ2-5,NA,TRBV7-3,NA,CASSLRMGETQYF,TGTGCCAGCAGCTTAAGGATGGGGGAGACCCAGTACTTC
TRBJ1-2,NA,TRBV19,few,CASSRTEYGYTF,TGTGCCAGTAGTAGGACGGAGTATGGCTACACCTTC
TRBJ2-2,NA,TRBV12-3/TRBV12-4,NA,CASSYTGELFF,TGTGCCAGCAGTTACACCGGGGAGCTGTTTTTT
TRBJ1-5,NA,TRBV20-1,few,CSARHSNQPQHF,TGCAGTGCTAGGCATAGCAATCAGCCCCAGCATTTT
TRBJ1-2,NA,TRBV20-1,few,CSAYRDLNYGYTF,TGCAGTGCCTACAGGGATCTTAACTATGGCTACACCTTC
TRBJ1-3,NA,TRBV28,NA,CASSLSGGGNTIYF,TGTGCCAGCAGTTTAAGTGGCGGCGGAAACACCATATATTTT
TRBJ2-1,NA,TRBV7-3,few,CASSPQRDTGNEQFF,TGTGCCAGCAGCCCTCAGCGGGATACAGGGAATGAGCAGTTCTTC
TRBJ2-5,TRBD2,TRBV12-3/TRBV12-4,NA,CASTRRGGETQYF,TGTGCCAGCACCCGACGGGGGGGGGAGACCCAGTACTTC
TRBJ1-2,TRBD1,TRBV28,few,CASSTQGQGAYGYTF,TGTGCCAGCAGTACCCAAGGACAGGGAGCCTATGGCTACACCTTC
TRBJ1-5,NA,TRBV30,few,CAWSARSNQPQHF,TGTGCCTGGAGTGCTAGGAGCAATCAGCCCCAGCATTTT
TRBJ2-5,TRBD1,TRBV6-1,NA,CATVQGARETQYF,TGTGCCACTGTACAGGGGGCGCGGGAGACCCAGTACTTC
TRBJ2-3,NA,TRBV12-3/TRBV12-4,NA,CASSLRDTQYF,TGTGCCAGCAGTCTCCGAGATACGCAGTATTTT
TRBJ1-1,TRBD1,TRBV10-3,large,CAIGQGLTEAFF,TGTGCCATCGGACAGGGGCTTACTGAAGCTTTCTTT
TRBJ2-7,TRBD1,TRBV15,NA,CATSIRQGWDEQYF,TGTGCCACCAGCATACGACAGGGTTGGGACGAGCAGTACTTC
TRBJ2-3,NA,TRBV7-2,few,CASSLGTDTQYF,TGTGCCAGCAGCTTAGGGACAGATACGCAGTATTTT
TRBJ1-2,NA,TRBV7-9,few,CASSPVGVNYGYTF,TGTGCCAGCAGCCCCGTTGGGGTAAACTATGGCTACACCTTC
TRBJ1-2,NA,TRBV15,few,CATSVYRVGGYTF,TGTGCCACCAGCGTCTACAGGGTCGGTGGCTACACCTTC
TRBJ2-1,NA,TRBV6-4,NA,CASSDSFEAEQFF,TGTGCCAGCAGTGACTCGTTTGAGGCTGAGCAGTTCTTC
TRBJ1-5,NA,TRBV28,NA,CASSSPPAAVVNQPQHF,TGTGCCAGCAGTTCACCCCCGGCCGCGGTGGTCAATCAGCCCCAGCATTTT
TRBJ2-3,TRBD1,TRBV19,NA,CASSMGQGADTQYF,TGTGCCAGTAGTATGGGACAGGGCGCAGATACGCAGTATTTT
TRBJ2-7,NA,TRBV20-1,NA,CSASPGTAYEQYF,TGCAGTGCTAGCCCCGGGACCGCGTACGAGCAGTACTTC
TRBJ2-3,TRBD2,TRBV28,once,CASSFGLAGVTDTQYF,TGTGCCAGCAGTTTCGGGCTAGCGGGAGTCACAGATACGCAGTATTTT